The TCR beta chain under discussion was sequenced for a study of cytomegalovirus exposure and HLA in healthy donors. Generated by immunoSEQ multiplex PCR, the TCRdb table keeps only in-frame clones and is missing some. The sample includes roughly 110,000 clones, 88% of them seen just once. This CDR3 has 14 amino acids. Trimming removed 6 bases at V and 8 bases at J, with 19 bases between. From germline, CDR1 is SGHAT and CDR2 FQNNGV. The validation cohort, a group of over a hundred subjects, included the donors and was separate from the approximately 660-subject first cohort. Findings and caveats of the study: In vitro confirmation showed a few CMV-associated chains to be CMV antigen specific.

In the case of this clone: Its antigen is currently unknown.

This chain joins TRBV11-2 and TRBJ1-2; D is perhaps TRBD1 (6 bases). Material: PBMCs. The sequence derives from a woman under 30 in good health and CMV-seropositive. The CDR3 is CASRHTGSVYGYTF. The DNA of the CDR3 is TGTGCCAGCAGGCATACAGGGTCCGTTTACGGCTACACCTTC. The full variable domain, rest sourced from reference TRBV11-2 and TRBJ1-2, is EAGVAQSPRYKIIEKRQSVAFWCNPISGHATLYWYQQILGQGPKLLIQFQNNGVVDDSQLPKDRFSAERLKGVDSTLKIQPAKLEDSAVYLCASRHTGSVYGYTFGSGTRLTVV.